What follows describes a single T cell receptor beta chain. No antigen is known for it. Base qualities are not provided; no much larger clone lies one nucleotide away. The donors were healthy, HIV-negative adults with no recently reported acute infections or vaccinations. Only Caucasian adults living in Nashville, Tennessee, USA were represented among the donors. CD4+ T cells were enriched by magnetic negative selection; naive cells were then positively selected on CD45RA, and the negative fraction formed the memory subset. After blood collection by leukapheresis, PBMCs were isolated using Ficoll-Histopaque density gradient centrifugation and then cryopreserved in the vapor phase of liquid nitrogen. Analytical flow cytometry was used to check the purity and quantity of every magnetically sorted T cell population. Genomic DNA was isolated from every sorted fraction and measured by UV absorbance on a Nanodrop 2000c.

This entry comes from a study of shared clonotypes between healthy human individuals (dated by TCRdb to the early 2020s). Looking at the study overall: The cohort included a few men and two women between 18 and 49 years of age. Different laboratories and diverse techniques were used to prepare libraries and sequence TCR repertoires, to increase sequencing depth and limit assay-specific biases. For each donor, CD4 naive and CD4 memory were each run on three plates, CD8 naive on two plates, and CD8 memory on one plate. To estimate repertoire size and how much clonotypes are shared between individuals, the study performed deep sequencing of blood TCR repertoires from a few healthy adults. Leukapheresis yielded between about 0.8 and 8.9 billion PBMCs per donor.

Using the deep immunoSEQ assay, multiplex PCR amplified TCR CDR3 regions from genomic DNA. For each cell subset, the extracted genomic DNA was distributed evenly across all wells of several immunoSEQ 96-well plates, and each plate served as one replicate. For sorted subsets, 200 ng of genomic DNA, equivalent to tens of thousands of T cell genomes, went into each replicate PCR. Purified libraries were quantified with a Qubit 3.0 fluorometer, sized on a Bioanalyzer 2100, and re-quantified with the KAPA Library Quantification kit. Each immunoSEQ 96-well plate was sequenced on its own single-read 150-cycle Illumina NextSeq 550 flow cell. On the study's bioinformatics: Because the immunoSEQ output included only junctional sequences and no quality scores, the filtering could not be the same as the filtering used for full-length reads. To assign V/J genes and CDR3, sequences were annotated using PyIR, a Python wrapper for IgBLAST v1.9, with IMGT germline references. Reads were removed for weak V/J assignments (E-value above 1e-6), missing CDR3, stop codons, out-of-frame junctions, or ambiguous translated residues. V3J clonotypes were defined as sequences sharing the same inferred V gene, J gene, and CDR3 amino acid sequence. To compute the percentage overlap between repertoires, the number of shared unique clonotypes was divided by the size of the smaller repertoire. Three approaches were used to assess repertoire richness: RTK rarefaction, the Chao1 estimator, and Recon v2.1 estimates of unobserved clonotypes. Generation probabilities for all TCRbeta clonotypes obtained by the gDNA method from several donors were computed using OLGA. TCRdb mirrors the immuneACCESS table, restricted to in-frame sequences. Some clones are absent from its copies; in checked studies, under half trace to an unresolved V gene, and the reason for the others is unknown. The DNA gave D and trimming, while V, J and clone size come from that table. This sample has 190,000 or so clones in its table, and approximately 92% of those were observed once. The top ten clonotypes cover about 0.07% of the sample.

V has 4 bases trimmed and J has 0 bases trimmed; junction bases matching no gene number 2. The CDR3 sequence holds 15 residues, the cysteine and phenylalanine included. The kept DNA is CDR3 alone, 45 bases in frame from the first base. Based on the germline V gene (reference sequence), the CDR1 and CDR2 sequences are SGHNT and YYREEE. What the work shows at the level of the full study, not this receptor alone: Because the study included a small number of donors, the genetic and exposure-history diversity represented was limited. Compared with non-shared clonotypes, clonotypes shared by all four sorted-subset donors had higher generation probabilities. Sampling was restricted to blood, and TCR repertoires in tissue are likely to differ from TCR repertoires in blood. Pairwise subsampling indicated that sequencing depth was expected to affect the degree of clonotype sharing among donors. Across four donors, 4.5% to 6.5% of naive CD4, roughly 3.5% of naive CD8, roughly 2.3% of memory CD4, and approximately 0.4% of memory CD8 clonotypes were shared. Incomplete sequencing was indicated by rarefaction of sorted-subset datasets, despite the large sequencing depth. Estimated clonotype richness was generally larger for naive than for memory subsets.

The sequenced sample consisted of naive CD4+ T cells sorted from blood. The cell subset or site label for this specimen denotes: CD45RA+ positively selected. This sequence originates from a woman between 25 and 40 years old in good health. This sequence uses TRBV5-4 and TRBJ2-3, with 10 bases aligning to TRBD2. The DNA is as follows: TGTGCCAGCAGCCCGACTAGCGGGAGCACAGATACGCAGTATTTT. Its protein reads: CASSPTSGSTDTQYF.